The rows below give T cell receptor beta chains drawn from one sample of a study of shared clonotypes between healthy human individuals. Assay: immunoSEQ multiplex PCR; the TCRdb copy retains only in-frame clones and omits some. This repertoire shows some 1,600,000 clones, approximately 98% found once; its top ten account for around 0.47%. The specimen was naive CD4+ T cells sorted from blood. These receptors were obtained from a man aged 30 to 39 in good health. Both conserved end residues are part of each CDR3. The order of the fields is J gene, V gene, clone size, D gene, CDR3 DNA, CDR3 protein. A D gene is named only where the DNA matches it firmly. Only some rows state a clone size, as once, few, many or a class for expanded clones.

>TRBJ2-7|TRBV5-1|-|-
TGCGCCAGCAGCTTGGGGACAGAGTCCTACGAGCAGTACTTC
CASSLGTESYEQYF
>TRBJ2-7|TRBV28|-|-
TGTGCCAGTCTCTTCCCCCCCAGCGAGCAGTACTTC
CASLFPPSEQYF
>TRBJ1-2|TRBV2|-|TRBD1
TGTGCCAGCACGGGACAGTCCTATGGCTACACCTTC
CASTGQSYGYTF
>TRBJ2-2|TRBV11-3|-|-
TGTGCCAGCAGCTTTGGCCAGGGGAAGATTGGCGGGGAGCTGTTTTTT
CASSFGQGKIGGELFF
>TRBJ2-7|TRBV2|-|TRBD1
TGTGCCATGCCGGGACAGGGAAGCTACTTC
CAMPGQGSYF
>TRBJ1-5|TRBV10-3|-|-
TGTGCCATCAGTGAAAGGACCCCAGGCAATCAGCCCCAGCATTTT
CAISERTPGNQPQHF
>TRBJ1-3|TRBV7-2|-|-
TGTGCCAGCAGTCGAACGCCGGTGGGGGCTTCTGGAAACACCATATATTTT
CASSRTPVGASGNTIYF
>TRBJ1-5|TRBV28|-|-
TGTGCCAGCAGCTACCCGTGGGCCCAGCATTTT
CASSYPWAQHF
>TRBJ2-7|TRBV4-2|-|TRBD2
TGTGCCAGCAGCCAAAATAGCGGGAGGGGCCACGAGCAGTACTTC
CASSQNSGRGHEQYF
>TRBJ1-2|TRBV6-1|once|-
TGTGCCAGCACCAAACTAGGACAAATCCATGGCTACACCTTC
CASTKLGQIHGYTF
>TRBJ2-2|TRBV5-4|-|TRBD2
TGTGCCAGCAGCAAGCCGGGACTAGCGGGAGGGGAGCTGTTTTTT
CASSKPGLAGGELFF
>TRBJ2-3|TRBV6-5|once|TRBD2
TGTGCTATCGGGGACGGGACTAAAACAGATACGCAGTATTTT
CAIGDGTKTDTQYF
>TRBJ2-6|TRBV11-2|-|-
TGTGCCAGCAGCTCCTCTCCCTCCCTCTCTGGGGCCAACGTCCTGACTTTC
CASSSSPSLSGANVLTF
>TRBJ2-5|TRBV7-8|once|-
TGTGCCAGCAGCTTATTGGGGGCTGAGACCCAGTACTTC
CASSLLGAETQYF
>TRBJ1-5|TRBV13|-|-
TGTGCCAGCAGCTATGGACGGGATTATAGCAATCAGCCCCAGCATTTT
CASSYGRDYSNQPQHF
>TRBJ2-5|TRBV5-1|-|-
TGCGCCAGCAGACGGGAGTCCCAAGAGACCCAGTACTTC
CASRRESQETQYF
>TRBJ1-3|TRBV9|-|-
TGTGCCAGCAGCGTAGCCCAGAGAAACACCATATATTTT
CASSVAQRNTIYF
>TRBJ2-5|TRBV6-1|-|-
TGTGCCAGCAGTGAAGGCGGGACACGAGAGGAGACCCAGTACTTC
CASSEGGTREETQYF
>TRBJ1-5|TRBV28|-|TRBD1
TGTGCCAGCAGACCAGGGGGCGCAAGCAATCAGCCCCAGCATTTT
CASRPGGASNQPQHF
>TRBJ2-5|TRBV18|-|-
TGTGCCAGCTCACCACCCCATACAGGGTTCGGGGAGACCCAGTACTTC
CASSPPHTGFGETQYF